The T cell receptor (beta chain) under discussion was sequenced for a study of CD4 T cells in relation to SARS-CoV-2 and coronaviruses (dated by TCRdb to the early 2020s). Study-wide context: Across all 12 patients in the convalescent cohort, the median age was approximately 38 years, with a range of roughly 20 to 80 years. The study assessed, at the TCR clonotype level, memory CD4+ T cell crossreactivity between SARS-CoV-2 and common cold coronavirus spike proteins. The Adaptive Biotechnologies TCR-sequencing kit was used to sequence samples from a few pre-COVID donors and the naive versus memory experiments, whereas other data were Illumina-based. The approximately 12 convalescent patients included 8 males and 4 females; two subjects were Hispanic. For other donors in the study, expansion assays were sequenced with a different, Illumina-based TCR-beta assay. HLA restriction was mapped for shared crossreactive spike epitopes using patient-derived lymphoblastoid cell lines.

The full study reports these points: No donor contributed both pre-pandemic and post-infection samples, which limited tracing the source of pre-existing responses. Significantly weaker SARS-CoV-2-driven expansion was shown by crossreactive clones than by monoreactive clones, consistent with antigenic imprinting. The study was limited by small numbers of patients and tested TCRs. In roughly two thirds of donors, memory CD4+ clonotypes turned up that crossrecognized SARS-CoV-2 and at least one common cold coronavirus spike. Sequencing of naive versus memory cells indicated that the assay detects memory recall responses, not primary responses primed during culture. Crossreactivity analysis centred on spike protein, so crossreactivity against other viral proteins was not assessed.

This clone is a singleton in its sample. The target of this receptor is not known. No quality values exist for individual bases; no much larger clone is one base distant. DNA from uncultured naive and memory CD4+ T cells underwent immunoSEQ TCR-beta sequencing at deep resolution. In the original analysis: During preprocessing, nonproductive sequences were discarded, as were any CDR3s that did not begin with C, did not end with F or W, or were shorter than 7 amino acids. Cultured and uncultured naive and memory CD4+ repertoires were searched for CDR3s previously identified as spike- and CEF-reactive. Pairwise Levenshtein distance, computed with the stringdist R package after three terminal residues were trimmed from each end, was used as the measure of CDR3 homology. This immuneACCESS table, as held by TCRdb, lists in-frame sequences with V and J called but not all clones. Of the missing ones, under half trace to an unresolved V gene in checked studies; the others have no known cause. V, J and clone size are taken as reported in that table, and D and trimming were inferred from the DNA itself. The sample includes about 54,000 clones, with 92% observed a single time. The ten largest clonotypes hold 0.3% to 0.5% of the sample.

CDR1 and CDR2 were assigned from the germline V gene as SGHTA and FQGNSA. Inclusive of the bounding cysteine and phenylalanine, the CDR3 is 16 residues long. The sequence is cut down to CDR3 DNA, 48 bases in frame from base 1. V loses 7 bases, J loses 0 bases, and the germline ends lie 13 bases apart. Naive and memory CD4+ T cells were separated from cryopreserved PBMCs through CD4 enrichment, which was followed by EasySep naive CD4+ T cell enrichment. Ficoll-Paque PLUS gradient centrifugation was used to isolate PBMCs from either whole blood or leukapheresis product. PBMCs were either used fresh in the expansion assay or cryopreserved at -140 degrees C. The QIAamp Micro DNA Kit was used to extract genomic DNA from the CD4+ T cells.

The V gene is TRBV7-2 and the J gene is TRBJ2-6; TRBD2 is possibly the D segment (5 matching bases). The sequencing sample was made of naive CD4+ T cells from PBMCs. The cell subset or site label, as the study defines it: naive CD4+ T cells isolated by negative enrichment. The TCR originated in an adult with COVID-19. The sequence in DNA is TGTGCCAGCACCCCTAGCCTACTCTCTGGGGCCAACGTCCTGACTTTC. Translated, it reads CASTPSLLSGANVLTF.